These 18 T cell receptor beta chains were sequenced from one sample in a study of blood T cell repertoires in COVID-19. The assay was immunoSEQ multiplex PCR, and TCRdb's table has in-frame clones only and misses some. The sample lists fewer than 250,000 clones; 86% were seen once. Source material: peripheral blood. The receptor set was obtained from a woman in her seventies with acute or convalescent COVID-19.

This clone was observed once. The chain uses TRBV11-2 and TRBJ1-1; D not resolved. V lost 7 bases and J lost 0, with 9 bases in between. This CDR3 has 13 residues. Germline V gives CDR1 SGHAT, CDR2 FQNNGV. The CDR3 loop is CASTSQLNTEAFF. CDR3 DNA: TGTGCCAGCACCTCACAGTTGAACACTGAAGCTTTCTTT.

V and J are TRBV18 and TRBJ2-5, with TRBD2 as a possible D gene (5 bases). The CDR3 length is 13 residues. Germline CDR1 is KGHSH and CDR2 is LQKENI. Trimming pared 3 bases from V and 7 bases from J, leaving 12 bases between. DNA of the CDR3: TGTGCCAGCTCACCTCGAGGGCCGGGGACCCAGTACTTC. Encoded protein: CASSPRGPGTQYF.

This chain joins TRBV25-1 and TRBJ2-3; 9 positions agree with TRBD1. Trimming at V came to 5 bases and at J to 2 bases, leaving 5 bases not matched to a gene. From germline, CDR1 is MGHDK and CDR2 SYGVNS. The CDR3 is 15 amino acids. Here the CDR3 DNA reads TGTGCCAGCAGTCTGGGACAGGGACACACAGATACGCAGTATTTT. It codes for CASSLGQGHTDTQYF.

V usage is TRBV19 and J usage is TRBJ2-7; D is perhaps TRBD1 (6 bases). The V gene lost 3 bases and the J gene lost 0 bases, with 12 bases spanning the gap. The CDR3 extends over 15 amino acids. CDR1 LNHDA and CDR2 SQIVND come from the germline V gene (reference sequence). CDR3 sequence reads: CASSIDGTFSYEQYF. CDR3 coding DNA: TGTGCCAGTAGTATTGATGGGACATTCTCCTACGAGCAGTACTTC.

This sequence joins TRBV7-9 and TRBJ1-5; D is perhaps TRBD1 (6 bases). There are 14 residues in the CDR3. Germline V gives CDR1 SEHNR, CDR2 FQNEAQ (reference sequence). V lost 2 bases to trimming and J lost 7 bases, with 12 bases between them. As DNA, the CDR3 is TGTGCCAGCAGCTTACCAGGGGCAAACCAGCCCCAGCATTTT. This sequence encodes CASSLPGANQPQHF.

The V and J genes are TRBV18 and TRBJ1-1, with a weak D call TRBD1 (5 bases). The CDR3 has 13 amino acids. Germline V CDR1 and CDR2: KGHSH, LQKENI. V was pared by 4 bases and J by 4 bases, with 10 bases between. CDR3 bases: TGTGCCAGCTCACGGGAGGGGAGCACTGAAGCTTTCTTT. Amino acid sequence: CASSREGSTEAFF.

The V gene is TRBV5-1, the J gene TRBJ2-5, with 8 bases that match TRBD2. Losses at the gene ends were 3 bases for V and 2 bases for J; bases not matched to a gene: 9. Germline loops: CDR1 SGHRS, CDR2 YFSETQ. The CDR3 contains 16 residues. The CDR3 DNA is TGCGCCAGCAGCTCAACGGTGGCGGGGGGTCAAGAGACCCAGTACTTC. Encoded protein: CASSSTVAGGQETQYF.

This rearrangement joins TRBV6-2 or TRBV6-3 to TRBJ2-4; 7 positions agree with TRBD1. Germline V lookup: CDR1 MNHEY, CDR2 SVGEGT. Trimming at V came to 2 bases and at J to 3 bases, leaving 4 bases not matched to a gene. The CDR3 consists of 15 residues. This CDR3 reads CASSYVDRVKNIQYF. The CDR3 DNA reads TGTGCCAGCAGTTACGTAGACAGGGTCAAAAACATTCAGTACTTC.

The chain links TRBV15 to TRBJ2-1; TRBD1 matches 7 bases. V shed 1 base, J shed 6 bases, and the junction held 9 bases outside the gene matches. Germline assignment: CDR1 LNHNV and CDR2 YYDKDF (reference sequence). This CDR3 is 16 amino acids long. This chain's CDR3 is CATSRGGGKGANEQFF. The CDR3 DNA is TGTGCCACCAGCAGAGGAGGGGGCAAGGGTGCCAATGAGCAGTTCTTC.

The chain combines TRBV6-5 with TRBJ1-5; tentatively, D is TRBD1 (5 bases). The CDR3 runs to 16 residues. Trimming took off 2 bases at V and 0 bases at J, with 11 bases between the two ends. CDR1 is MNHEY and CDR2 is SVGAGI in the germline V gene. The CDR3 DNA follows: TGTGCCAGCAGTTACGGGGCCATCGGTAGCAATCAGCCCCAGCATTTT. This sequence encodes CASSYGAIGSNQPQHF.

The chain joins TRBV10-3 to TRBJ2-1; 10 bases match TRBD2. The CDR3 is 15 amino acids. V lost 0 bases and J lost 9; bases outside the gene matches: 5. Germline-derived CDR1 and CDR2 are ENHRY and SYGVKD. The CDR3, as DNA: TGTGCCATCAGTGAGTCTGCAGCGGGGGGGTTTGAGCAGTTCTTC. Translated, it gives CAISESAAGGFEQFF.

This rearrangement joins TRBV10-3 to TRBJ1-3; D gene uncertain. Germline CDR1 and CDR2: ENHRY and SYGVKD. The length of the CDR3 is 12 residues. Trimming took 7 bases from V and 0 from J, leaving 4 bases between them. The CDR3 bases are TGTGCCATCACGAGCTCTGGAAACACCATATATTTT. Its translation: CAITSSGNTIYF.

On this clone itself: It is unclear where the CDR3 begins or ends on the DNA, so no DNA is shown, and the CDR3 is as TCRdb lists it. The gene calls are TRBV23-1 and TRBJ1-3; the tabulated D call, TRBD1, remains unverified against the DNA. TRBV23-1 is an open reading frame whose function is uncertain. 21 amino acids form the CDR3, both terminal residues included. This CDR3 reads CASSQSSRSGQGIKSGNTIYF.

The J gene is TRBJ2-7, the V gene TRBV5-5; TRBD2 matches 10 bases. CDR3 size: 16 residues. V dropped 7 bases and J dropped 4; count of bases not matched to a gene: 14. Germline CDR1 and CDR2: SGHKS and YYEKEE (reference sequence). CDR3 sequence (DNA): TGTGCCAGCTTCGGAGTAGCGGGGGGTACGAATTACGAGCAGTACTTC. Protein sequence: CASFGVAGGTNYEQYF.

J is TRBJ2-7 and V is TRBV15; D is possibly TRBD2 (5 bases). This CDR3 has 16 residues. Trimming pared 5 bases from V and 2 bases from J, leaving 19 bases between. The germline gives CDR1 LNHNV, CDR2 YYDKDF (reference sequence). CDR3 region: CATSPPSLSGPYEQYF. DNA of the CDR3: TGTGCCACCAGCCCGCCATCCTTGAGCGGTCCCTACGAGCAGTACTTC.

This chain connects TRBV4-2 to TRBJ2-1; TRBD1 agrees at 7 bases. The CDR3 spans 14 residues. Germline CDR1 and CDR2: LGHNA and YNFKEQ. Unmatched junction bases numbered 9, after V lost 4 bases and J lost 9 bases. CDR3 nucleotides: TGTGCCAGCAGCCCCCCGGACAGGCTCGGTGAGCAGTTCTTC. This translates into CASSPPDRLGEQFF.

The V and J genes are TRBV7-6 and TRBJ1-5; possibly TRBD1 for D (6 bases). Germline V gene sequence: CDR1 SGHVS, CDR2 FNYEAQ. V lost 0 bases to trimming and J lost 7 bases, with 10 bases between them. The CDR3 loop spans 14 amino acids. This CDR3 is CASSLAAGDQPQHF. The CDR3 coding sequence is TGTGCCAGCAGCTTAGCGGCAGGGGACCAGCCCCAGCATTTT.

V is TRBV21-1 and J is TRBJ2-3; the table calls TRBD2, which could not be checked here. TRBV21-1 constitutes a pseudogene. This CDR3 contains 15 residues. The CDR3 sequence is CASSKGTGGIDTQYF. Written as DNA, the CDR3 is TGTGCCAGCAGCAAAGGGACGGGAGGGATAGATACGCAGTATTTT.